Shown below are 10 T cell receptor beta chains from a single sample sequenced in a study of neoadjuvant nivolumab and ipilimumab in lung cancer. The table came from immunoSEQ multiplex PCR; TCRdb's copy has only in-frame clones and leaves some out. The sample has around 30,000 clones, around 80% seen once. The material sequenced was tumor tissue, taken after neoadjuvant nivolumab, alone or with ipilimumab, at or shortly before surgery. The receptors derive from an adult with non-small cell lung cancer.

This sequence joins TRBV19 and TRBJ2-7, with a possible D match to TRBD2 (6 bases). Trimming took off 10 bases at V and 0 bases at J, with 13 bases between the two ends. The CDR3 runs 13 residues. Per germline, CDR1 LNHDA and CDR2 SQIVND (reference sequence). The CDR3 DNA is TGTGCCACCGGGGGAGTAAGCTCCTACGAGCAGTACTTC. Amino acid sequence: CATGGVSSYEQYF.

The CDR3 is CASSVGLTGELFF. For the CDR3, the DNA is TGTGCCAGCAGCGTAGGGCTCACCGGGGAGCTGTTTTTT. The J gene is TRBJ2-2, the V gene TRBV11-2, with D unclear. The CDR3 length is 13 residues. V was clipped by 5 bases and J by 4 bases, with 8 bases between them. Germline CDR1 and CDR2: SGHAT and FQNNGV.

This rearrangement joins TRBV30 to TRBJ1-2; possibly TRBD1 for D (6 bases). Trimming took 3 bases from V and 5 from J, leaving 16 bases between them. This CDR3 region has 14 residues. The germline CDR1 and CDR2 sequences are GTSNPN and SVGIG (reference sequence). CDR3 sequence (DNA): TGTGCCTGGAGGGGGGACACCGCGCTGTATGGCTACACCTTC. It is translated as CAWRGDTALYGYTF.

V gene TRBV5-1 combines with J gene TRBJ1-4; the match to TRBD1 covers 7 bases. The CDR3 length is 15 residues. V shed 2 bases, J shed 7 bases, and the junction held 8 bases outside the gene matches. From germline, CDR1 is SGHRS and CDR2 YFSETQ. CDR3: CASSFTGDGGEKLFF. The CDR3 nucleotides are TGCGCCAGCAGCTTTACAGGGGACGGGGGTGAAAAACTGTTTTTT. Full variable domain (rest looked up from reference TRBV5-1 and TRBJ1-4): KAGVTQTPRYLIKTRGQQVTLSCSPISGHRSVSWYQQTPGQGLQFLFEYFSETQRNKGNFPGRFSGRQFSNSRSEMNVSTLELGDSALYLCASSFTGDGGEKLFFGSGTQLSVL.

On this clone itself: Other nucleotide sequences from this sample produce the same CDR3. The chain joins TRBV9 to TRBJ2-6; the D gene is possibly TRBD1 (5 bases). V was shortened by 4 bases and J by 2 bases, with 13 bases between the two germline ends. Germline V CDR1 and CDR2: SGDLS, YYNGEE. CDR3 size: 16 residues. CDR3 loop: CASSPPRGTGANVLTF. The CDR3, as DNA: TGTGCCAGCAGCCCCCCTAGGGGAACTGGGGCCAACGTCCTGACTTTC.

The gene calls are TRBV29-1 and TRBJ1-2, with D possibly TRBD1 on 6 matching bases. This CDR3 region has 12 residues. Germline V lookup: CDR1 SQVTM, CDR2 ANQGSEA. The V gene lost 4 bases and the J gene lost 9 bases, with 15 bases spanning the gap. In DNA form, the CDR3 reads TGCAGCGTTGGCCCAGGGGCTCTAAGCTACACCTTC. Its protein is CSVGPGALSYTF.

This chain connects TRBV28 to TRBJ1-5, with TRBD1 identical over 7 bases. V gave up 3 bases and J gave up 3 bases; unmatched junction bases: 5. The CDR3 sequence is 15 residues long. Germline V gene sequence: CDR1 MDHEN, CDR2 SYDVKM. In DNA form, the CDR3 reads TGTGCCAGCAGTTTGCCGGGACAGAACAATCAGCCCCAGCATTTT. It translates to CASSLPGQNNQPQHF.

The chain has TRBV18 and TRBJ1-4, with 8 bases aligning to TRBD1. V trimming: 5 bases; J trimming: 11 bases; junction bases outside the gene matches: 13. The CDR3 spans 15 residues. Germline V gene sequence: CDR1 KGHSH, CDR2 LQKENI. The CDR3 region is CASSSTMQGASKLFF. CDR3 in DNA: TGTGCCAGCTCATCCACCATGCAGGGGGCGAGTAAACTGTTTTTT. The complete variable domain, with remaining parts taken from reference TRBV18 and TRBJ1-4, reads NAGVMQNPRHLVRRRGQEARLRCSPMKGHSHVYWYRQLPEEGLKFMVYLQKENIIDESGMPKERFSAEFPKEGPSILRIQQVVRGDSAAYFCASSSTMQGASKLFFGSGTQLSVL.

The chain recombines TRBV7-2 with TRBJ2-5; tentatively, D is TRBD1 (5 bases). Trimming took off 4 bases at V and 1 base at J, with 7 bases between the two ends. Germline values: CDR1 SGHTA, CDR2 FQGNSA. The CDR3 runs to 13 residues. Here the CDR3 reads CASSSQGQETQYF. DNA for the CDR3: TGTGCCAGCAGCTCCCAGGGCCAAGAGACCCAGTACTTC.

V and J are TRBV27 and TRBJ2-7; TRBD2 might be the D (6 bases). The CDR3 contains 14 residues. The germline V gene has CDR1 MNHEY and CDR2 SMNVEV (reference sequence). V was clipped by 2 bases and J by 0 bases, with 8 bases between them. CDR3 region: CASSLAGHSYEQYF. The CDR3 coding sequence is TGTGCCAGCAGTTTAGCGGGGCACTCCTACGAGCAGTACTTC.